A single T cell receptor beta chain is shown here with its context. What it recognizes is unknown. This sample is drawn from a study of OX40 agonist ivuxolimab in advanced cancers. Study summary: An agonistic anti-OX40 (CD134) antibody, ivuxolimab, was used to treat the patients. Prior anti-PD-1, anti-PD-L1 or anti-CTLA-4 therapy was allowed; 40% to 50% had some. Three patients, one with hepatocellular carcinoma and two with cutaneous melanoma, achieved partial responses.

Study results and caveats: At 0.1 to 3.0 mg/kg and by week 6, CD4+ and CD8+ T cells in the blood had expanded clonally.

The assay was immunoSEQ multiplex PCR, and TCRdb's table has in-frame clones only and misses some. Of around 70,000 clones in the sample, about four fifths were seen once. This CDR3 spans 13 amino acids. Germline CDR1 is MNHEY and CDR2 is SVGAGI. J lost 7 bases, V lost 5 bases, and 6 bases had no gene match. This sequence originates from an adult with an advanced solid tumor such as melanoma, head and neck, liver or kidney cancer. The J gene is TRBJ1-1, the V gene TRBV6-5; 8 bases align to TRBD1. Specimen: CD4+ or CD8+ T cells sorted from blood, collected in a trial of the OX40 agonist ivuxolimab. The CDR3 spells CASSDFDRGEAFF. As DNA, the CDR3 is TGTGCCAGCAGTGACTTCGACAGGGGTGAAGCTTTCTTT.